Listed below are T cell receptor beta chains from one sample, sequenced in a study of shared clonotypes between healthy human individuals. Generated by immunoSEQ multiplex PCR, the TCRdb table keeps only in-frame clones and is missing some. The sample yields about 1.1 million clones, 70% to 80% seen once. Sequenced sample: memory CD4+ T cells from PBMCs. The receptor source for this set is a man aged 18 to 30 in good health. Some clones in this sample may be carry-over from other donors' samples. Both conserved end residues are part of each CDR3. D genes are given only for firm matches. Only some rows state a clone size, as once, few, many or a class for expanded clones.

J: TRBJ2-1
length: 16
D: TRBD2
V: TRBV7-3
size: NA
DNA: TGTGCCAGCAGCCCTTGGGGGGGGTCGCCGTACAATGAGCAGTTCTTC
CDR3: CASSPWGGSPYNEQFF

J: TRBJ1-1
length: 17
D: TRBD1
V: TRBV7-6
size: NA
DNA: TGTGCCAGCAGCGAAGATCTACGGGACAGGGGAAACACTGAAGCTTTCTTT
CDR3: CASSEDLRDRGNTEAFF

J: TRBJ1-2
length: 12
D: NA
V: TRBV28
size: few
DNA: TGTGCCAGCGTAGGACCGAACTATGGCTACACCTTC
CDR3: CASVGPNYGYTF

J: TRBJ1-2
length: 13
D: TRBD1
V: TRBV10-2
size: NA
DNA: TGCGCCAGCAGTAAGGGACAGCCCTATGGCTACACCTTC
CDR3: CASSKGQPYGYTF

J: TRBJ2-1
length: 15
D: NA
V: TRBV9
size: NA
DNA: TGTGCCAGCAGCCGGACTCCTAACTCCTACAATGAGCAGTTCTTC
CDR3: CASSRTPNSYNEQFF

J: TRBJ2-5
length: 14
D: TRBD2
V: TRBV5-6
size: NA
DNA: TGTGCCAGCAGCTTGACTAGCGGAAAAGAGACCCAGTACTTC
CDR3: CASSLTSGKETQYF

J: TRBJ2-7
length: 14
D: TRBD2
V: TRBV7-2
size: NA
DNA: TGTGCCAGCAGCCCGGGACTAGCTTCCTACGAGCAGTACTTC
CDR3: CASSPGLASYEQYF

J: TRBJ2-3
length: 16
D: NA
V: TRBV5-1
size: NA
DNA: TGCGCCAGCAGCTTGGGGGATAGGGCCGGGGCAGATACGCAGTATTTT
CDR3: CASSLGDRAGADTQYF

J: TRBJ1-2
length: 16
D: TRBD1
V: TRBV11-2
size: NA
DNA: TGTGCCAGCAGCCGACTGACAGGGCCCAAAGGGTATGGCTACACCTTC
CDR3: CASSRLTGPKGYGYTF

J: TRBJ2-1
length: 10
D: NA
V: TRBV28
size: many
DNA: TGTGCCAGCAGCATCCATGAGCAGTTCTTC
CDR3: CASSIHEQFF

J: TRBJ2-3
length: 15
D: TRBD2
V: TRBV29-1
size: once
DNA: TGCAGCGTTGAACGCGGTGGTCGGGAGGCAGATACGCAGTATTTT
CDR3: CSVERGGREADTQYF

J: TRBJ2-1
length: 14
D: NA
V: TRBV2
size: few
DNA: TGTGCCAGCCGGAGGGGGGGTATCGACAATGAGCAGTTCTTC
CDR3: CASRRGGIDNEQFF

J: TRBJ2-5
length: 16
D: NA
V: TRBV6-5
size: many
DNA: TGTGCCAGCAGTTACAATTCGGCAGGATCGGAAGAGACCCAGTACTTC
CDR3: CASSYNSAGSEETQYF

J: TRBJ2-1
length: 15
D: TRBD1
V: TRBV6-1
size: NA
DNA: TGTGCCAGCAGTTCTCAGGGGGCGTCCTACAATGAGCAGTTCTTC
CDR3: CASSSQGASYNEQFF

J: TRBJ1-1
length: 13
D: NA
V: TRBV7-3
size: NA
DNA: TGTGCCAGCAGCTTCCAGGGGAACACTGAAGCTTTCTTT
CDR3: CASSFQGNTEAFF

J: TRBJ2-7
length: 15
D: TRBD2
V: TRBV6-1
size: NA
DNA: TGTGCCAGCAGTGAAGAGACTAGCGGTTCCTACGAGCAGTACTTC
CDR3: CASSEETSGSYEQYF

J: TRBJ2-7
length: 15
D: TRBD1
V: TRBV4-3
size: NA
DNA: TGCGCCAGCAGCCAAGGCTCCACAGGGGGCTACGAGCAGTACTTC
CDR3: CASSQGSTGGYEQYF

J: TRBJ1-4
length: 17
D: TRBD1
V: TRBV7-9
size: NA
DNA: TGTGCCAGCAGCCCTAAGGACTACGGGACAGAGAATGAAAAACTGTTTTTT
CDR3: CASSPKDYGTENEKLFF

J: TRBJ2-7
length: 20
D: TRBD2
V: TRBV13
size: NA
DNA: TGTGCCAGCAGCCCGCCCCGGATGAGGCTAGCGGGACGCCCGACGGACGAGCAGTACTTC
CDR3: CASSPPRMRLAGRPTDEQYF

J: TRBJ2-1
length: 15
D: TRBD2
V: TRBV5-1
size: NA
DNA: TGCGCCAGCAGCCCCCAGGCGGGAGGGTACAATGAGCAGTTCTTC
CDR3: CASSPQAGGYNEQFF

J: TRBJ1-4
length: 13
D: NA
V: TRBV7-9
size: few
DNA: TGTGCCAGCAGCCCACCGGGATTCCAAAAACTGTTTTTT
CDR3: CASSPPGFQKLFF

J: TRBJ2-3
length: 16
D: NA
V: TRBV1
size: NA
DNA: TGCACCACTTACAAGCAGGGGGCGCGGGGAACAGATACGCAGTATTTT
CDR3: CTTYKQGARGTDTQYF

J: TRBJ2-3
length: 17
D: TRBD2
V: TRBV5-1
size: NA
DNA: TGCGCCAGCAGCTCTAACCCCAGCGGGGGGGAAACAGATACGCAGTATTTT
CDR3: CASSSNPSGGETDTQYF

J: TRBJ2-7
length: 17
D: TRBD1
V: TRBV15
size: NA
DNA: TGTGCCACCAGCACCTTCCGGGACAGGAGATACTCCTACGAGCAGTACTTC
CDR3: CATSTFRDRRYSYEQYF

J: TRBJ2-3
length: 16
D: TRBD2
V: TRBV5-1
size: NA
DNA: TGCGCCAGCAGCTTGGGGACTAGCGGGAACACAGATACGCAGTATTTT
CDR3: CASSLGTSGNTDTQYF

J: TRBJ1-6
length: 14
D: NA
V: TRBV25-1
size: NA
DNA: TGTGCCAGCAGTGAATCGGACTATCGAGGACCCCTCCACTTT
CDR3: CASSESDYRGPLHF

J: TRBJ2-5
length: 13
D: NA
V: TRBV2
size: once
DNA: TGTGCCAGCTCGGAACAGGGTGGCGAGACCCAGTACTTC
CDR3: CASSEQGGETQYF

J: TRBJ2-3
length: 14
D: NA
V: TRBV5-1
size: NA
DNA: TGCGCCAGCAGCTTGGGGCGGGACTCAGATACGCAGTATTTT
CDR3: CASSLGRDSDTQYF

J: TRBJ2-3
length: 15
D: TRBD2
V: TRBV27
size: NA
DNA: TGTGCCAGCAACGGTCTAGCGGCCGGCACAGATACGCAGTATTTT
CDR3: CASNGLAAGTDTQYF

J: TRBJ2-2
length: 14
D: NA
V: TRBV25-1
size: few
DNA: TGTGCCAGCACTAAGACAGGCTTTACCGGGGAGCTGTTTTTT
CDR3: CASTKTGFTGELFF

J: TRBJ1-2
length: 14
D: TRBD1
V: TRBV18
size: NA
DNA: TGTGCCAGCTCACTTCAGGACAGGGTAGAGGGCTACACCTTC
CDR3: CASSLQDRVEGYTF

J: TRBJ2-1
length: 13
D: NA
V: TRBV2
size: NA
DNA: TGTGCCAGCAGTGGGAGTCGGAGCAATGAGCAGTTCTTC
CDR3: CASSGSRSNEQFF

J: TRBJ2-5
length: 14
D: NA
V: TRBV2
size: once
DNA: TGTGCCAGCAGTGTCGGGCCTCGGCAAGAGACCCAGTACTTC
CDR3: CASSVGPRQETQYF

J: TRBJ2-2
length: 14
D: TRBD1
V: TRBV18
size: few
DNA: TGTGCCAGCTCGAAGGACAGGGGAACCGGGGAGCTGTTTTTT
CDR3: CASSKDRGTGELFF

J: TRBJ2-7
length: 13
D: NA
V: TRBV10-3
size: once
DNA: TGTGCCATCAATCGCGGCTCGAACTACGAGCAGTACTTC
CDR3: CAINRGSNYEQYF

J: TRBJ2-1
length: 14
D: TRBD2
V: TRBV10-3
size: NA
DNA: TGTGCCATCGGCGGGAGGTCGGGGTACAATGAGCAGTTCTTC
CDR3: CAIGGRSGYNEQFF

J: TRBJ2-1
length: 12
D: TRBD1
V: TRBV28
size: NA
DNA: TGTGCCAGCAGTTCCGAAGACAGGGGGCAGTTCTTC
CDR3: CASSSEDRGQFF

J: TRBJ1-2
length: 15
D: NA
V: TRBV6-5
size: NA
DNA: TGTGCCAGCAGTTACTCGAATCGGGGGAGCTATGGCTACACCTTC
CDR3: CASSYSNRGSYGYTF

J: TRBJ2-7
length: 14
D: NA
V: TRBV5-1
size: NA
DNA: TGCGCCAGCAGCTTCAGGCGGGTTTCCTACGAGCAGTACTTC
CDR3: CASSFRRVSYEQYF

J: TRBJ1-2
length: 13
D: NA
V: TRBV29-1
size: few
DNA: TGCAGCGTTGAGTGGTGGGATGACTATGGCTACACCTTC
CDR3: CSVEWWDDYGYTF

J: TRBJ2-7
length: 14
D: TRBD1
V: TRBV27
size: few
DNA: TGTGCCAGCAGTAGCCGGGACAGACAGTACGAGCAGTACTTC
CDR3: CASSSRDRQYEQYF

J: TRBJ2-2
length: 16
D: NA
V: TRBV7-3
size: NA
DNA: TGTGCCAGCAGCTCCCTAACAGGGTTCAACGCCGGGGAGCTGTTTTTT
CDR3: CASSSLTGFNAGELFF

J: TRBJ2-7
length: 15
D: NA
V: TRBV4-2
size: NA
DNA: TGTGCCAGCAGCCAAGAAGGGCAGGGTTGGGACGAGCAGTACTTC
CDR3: CASSQEGQGWDEQYF

J: TRBJ1-2
length: 13
D: TRBD1
V: TRBV6-5
size: NA
DNA: TGTGCCAGCAGTCAAAACAGGGGCTATGGCTACACCTTC
CDR3: CASSQNRGYGYTF

J: TRBJ2-4
length: 13
D: NA
V: TRBV7-2
size: NA
DNA: TGTGCCAGCAGCTTAGGGTCGGGAAACATTCAGTACTTC
CDR3: CASSLGSGNIQYF

J: TRBJ2-7
length: 11
D: NA
V: TRBV28
size: NA
DNA: TGTGCCAGCAGTTTATTTAACGAGCAGTACTTC
CDR3: CASSLFNEQYF

J: TRBJ1-3
length: 14
D: NA
V: TRBV5-5
size: NA
DNA: TGTGCCAGCATCCAGGGGTTCTCTGGAAACACCATATATTTT
CDR3: CASIQGFSGNTIYF

J: TRBJ1-2
length: 13
D: NA
V: TRBV28
size: NA
DNA: TGTGCCAGCAGGTTGAGCGATAACTATGGCTACACCTTC
CDR3: CASRLSDNYGYTF

J: TRBJ1-4
length: 15
D: NA
V: TRBV25-1
size: NA
DNA: TGTGCCAGCAGTGGATTGCACACAACTAATGAAAAACTGTTTTTT
CDR3: CASSGLHTTNEKLFF

J: TRBJ2-7
length: 16
D: NA
V: TRBV5-1
size: NA
DNA: TGCGCCAGCAGCTTGTCACCTACGGGGCAAGTATACGAGCAGTACTTC
CDR3: CASSLSPTGQVYEQYF

J: TRBJ1-3
length: 13
D: NA
V: TRBV2
size: NA
DNA: TGTGCCAGCAGTGGGATGCTAAGAACCTCCATATATTTT
CDR3: CASSGMLRTSIYF

J: TRBJ2-7
length: 15
D: TRBD2
V: TRBV28
size: NA
DNA: TGTGCCAGCAGTTTCGCGGGGGGTCGTCCCTACGAGCAGTACTTC
CDR3: CASSFAGGRPYEQYF

J: TRBJ1-6
length: 15
D: TRBD1
V: TRBV25-1
size: NA
DNA: TGTGCCAGCAGTGGTTCCGGGACAGCCTATTCACCCCTCCACTTT
CDR3: CASSGSGTAYSPLHF

J: TRBJ2-3
length: 15
D: TRBD1
V: TRBV7-2
size: NA
DNA: TGTGCCAGCAGCTTACGGCGTCAGGGGGCTTATACGCAGTATTTT
CDR3: CASSLRRQGAYTQYF

J: TRBJ2-3
length: 11
D: NA
V: TRBV7-2
size: NA
DNA: TGTGCCAGCAGCCCAACCGATACGCAGTATTTT
CDR3: CASSPTDTQYF